The present T cell receptor (beta chain) was sequenced within a study of tumor-infiltrating lymphocytes in primary liver carcinoma. Study as a whole: Per sample, productive TCRbeta reads numbered roughly 3.65 to 8 million, similar across tissue types.

From germline, CDR1 is SGHAT and CDR2 FQNNGV. The CDR3 is made up of 14 amino acids. cDNA specific to TCR beta was made from approximately 500 ng of total RNA, with a constant-region primer employed for priming. Modified slightly, ARM-PCR produced TCR beta libraries over three nested multiplex PCR rounds. The first two PCR rounds used TRBV1-TRBV30 primers with a Cbeta primer, roughly 10 cycles each. A single record per CDR3 protein comes from TCRdb applying MiXCR to the multiplex PCR reads. The profile shows some 30,000 distinct CDR3 sequences, less than 75% of them singletons. General observations from the study: Researchers found tumor-adjacent and tumor-blood pairs overlapped less than tumor region pairs.

Concerning this clonotype itself: The antigen is unknown. The conserved closing phenylalanine or tryptophan is absent in this CDR3, likely reflecting a read error.

Scientists recovered RNA and DNA together from roughly 20-30 mg of unsorted bulk tissue. Resecting the tumor surgically was how the patients' primary liver carcinoma was treated. J is TRBJ1-2 and V is TRBV11-2; D not certain. Sequencing input: liver tumor tissue from sampling region 3. Indicated subset: tumor region T3, left-lateral pole. This receptor was obtained from a woman aged 30 to 39 with primary liver carcinoma and hepatitis B virus infection. The CDR3 DNA follows: TGTGCCAGCAGCTTTTCGCAGGCTAATTATGGCTACACCTTA. Translating gives CASSFSQANYGYTL.